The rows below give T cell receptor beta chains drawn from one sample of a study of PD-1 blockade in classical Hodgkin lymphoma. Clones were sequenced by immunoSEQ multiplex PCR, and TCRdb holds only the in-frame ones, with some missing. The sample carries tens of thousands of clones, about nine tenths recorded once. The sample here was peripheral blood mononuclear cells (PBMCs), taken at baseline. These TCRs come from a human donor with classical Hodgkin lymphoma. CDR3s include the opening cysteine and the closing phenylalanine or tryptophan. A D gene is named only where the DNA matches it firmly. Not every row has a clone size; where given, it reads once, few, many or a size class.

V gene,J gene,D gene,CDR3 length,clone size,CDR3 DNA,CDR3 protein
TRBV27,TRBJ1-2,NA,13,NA,TGTGCCAGCAGTTTAAAGGGGGGCTATGGCTACACCTTC,CASSLKGGYGYTF
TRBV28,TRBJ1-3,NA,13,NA,TGTGCCAGCAGCATCGGACCCTTACTTCCCATATATTTT,CASSIGPLLPIYF
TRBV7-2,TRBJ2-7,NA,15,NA,TGTGCCAGCAGCTTAGCTAAGCGGGCAAAATACGAGCAGTACTTC,CASSLAKRAKYEQYF
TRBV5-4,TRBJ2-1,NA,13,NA,TGTGCCAGCAGCCTGGGGGCCTACAATGAGCAGTTCTTC,CASSLGAYNEQFF
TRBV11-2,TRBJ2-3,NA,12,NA,TGTGCCAGCAGCTCTAACACAGATACGCAGTATTTT,CASSSNTDTQYF
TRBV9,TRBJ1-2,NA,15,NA,TGTGCCAGCAGCGTAGGCTGGGGGCAGGGCTATGGCTACACCTTC,CASSVGWGQGYGYTF
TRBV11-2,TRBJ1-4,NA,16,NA,TGTGCCAGCAGCCTTCGGCTTGCCGGAACTAATGAAAAACTGTTTTTT,CASSLRLAGTNEKLFF
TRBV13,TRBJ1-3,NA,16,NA,TGTGCCAGCAGCTTGGGCGTCGTCAACTCTGGAAACACCATATATTTT,CASSLGVVNSGNTIYF
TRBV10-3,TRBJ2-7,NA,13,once,TGTGCCATCAGTGAGAATGGGTTATACGAGCAGTACTTC,CAISENGLYEQYF
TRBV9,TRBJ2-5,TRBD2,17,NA,TGTGCCAGCAGCGTAGACCCGACTAGCGGGGGGGCAGGGACCCAGTACTTC,CASSVDPTSGGAGTQYF
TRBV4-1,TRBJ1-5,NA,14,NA,TGCGCCAGCAGCCAGCAACAGGGAAACCAGCCCCAGCATTTT,CASSQQQGNQPQHF
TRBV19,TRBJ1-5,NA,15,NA,TGTGCCAGTAGTTTTGGACGTAATAGCAATCAGCCCCAGCATTTT,CASSFGRNSNQPQHF
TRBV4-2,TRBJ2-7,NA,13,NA,TGTGCCAGCAGCTACGGGGGGCCCTACGAGCAGTACTTC,CASSYGGPYEQYF
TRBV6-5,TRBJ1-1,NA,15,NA,TGTGCCAGCAGTTTCACGCCGACTCTGAACACTGAAGCTTTCTTT,CASSFTPTLNTEAFF
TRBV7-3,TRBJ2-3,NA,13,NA,TGTGCCAGCGGGGGCGGGGTCACAGATACGCAGTATTTT,CASGGGVTDTQYF
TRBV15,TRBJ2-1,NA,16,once,TGTGCCACCAGCAGGTCCATTTTGGGGGAAGGGGGTGAGCAGTTCTTC,CATSRSILGEGGEQFF
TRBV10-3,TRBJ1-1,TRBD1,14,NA,TGTGCCATCAGCCTGGGACAGGAGAACACTGAAGCTTTCTTT,CAISLGQENTEAFF
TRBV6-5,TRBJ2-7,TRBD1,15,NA,TGTGCCAGCAGTTGGACAGGGGGGACCTCCTACGAGCAGTACTTC,CASSWTGGTSYEQYF
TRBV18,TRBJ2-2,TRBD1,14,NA,TGTGCCAGCTCACTGGGACAGATCACCGGGGAGCTGTTTTTT,CASSLGQITGELFF
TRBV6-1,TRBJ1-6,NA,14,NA,TGTGCCATCAGGGTCAGCTCCTATAATTCACCCCTCCACTTT,CAIRVSSYNSPLHF
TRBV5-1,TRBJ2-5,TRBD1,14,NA,TGCGCCAGCAGCTTATCGACAGGGGAAGAGACCCAGTACTTC,CASSLSTGEETQYF
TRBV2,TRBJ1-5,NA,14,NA,TGTGCCAGCAGTGATTCCAGCTCCTATCAGCCCCAGCATTTT,CASSDSSSYQPQHF
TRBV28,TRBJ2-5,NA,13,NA,TGTGCCAGCAGCTTCGGAGTACAAGAGACCCAGTACTTC,CASSFGVQETQYF
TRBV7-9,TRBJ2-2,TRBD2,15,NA,TGTGCCAGCATCCCTAGCGGGGTTAACACCGGGGAGCTGTTTTTT,CASIPSGVNTGELFF
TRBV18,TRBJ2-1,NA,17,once,TGTGCCAGCTCGCCTAACCGGGGGGACAGAGCAATTAATGAGCAGTTCTTC,CASSPNRGDRAINEQFF
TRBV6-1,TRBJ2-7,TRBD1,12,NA,TGTGCCAGCAGCCAACACAGGGGCGAGCAGTACTTC,CASSQHRGEQYF
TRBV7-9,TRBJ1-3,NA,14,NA,TGTGCCAGCAGCTGGGGGTACTCTGGAAACACCATATATTTT,CASSWGYSGNTIYF
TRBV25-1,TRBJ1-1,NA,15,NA,TGTGCCAGCAGGTTGGGGCCCCCGGGGAACACTGAAGCTTTCTTT,CASRLGPPGNTEAFF